This entry features one T cell receptor (beta chain) sequence. TCRdb's table, derived via immunoSEQ multiplex PCR, lists solely in-frame clones and lacks some. In the table there are about 140,000 clones, 92% of which are singletons. The sample belongs to a study of T cell responses to AZD1222 COVID-19 vaccine. Trimming took off 2 bases at V and 6 bases at J, with 14 bases between the two ends. This CDR3 comprises 14 residues. Germline CDR1 SGHNT, CDR2 YYREEE (reference sequence). This sequence originates from an adult who received the AZD1222 COVID-19 vaccine. The chain carries TRBV5-4 and TRBJ1-1; TRBD1 is a possible D gene (5 bases). Sequenced material: peripheral blood, taken 28 days after the second AZD1222 dose. The CDR3 is CASSFKGRKAEAFF. The CDR3 nucleotides are TGTGCCAGCAGCTTCAAGGGGAGGAAGGCTGAAGCTTTCTTT.